This T cell receptor (beta chain) was profiled in a study of blood T cell repertoires in COVID-19. Measured with immunoSEQ multiplex PCR; TCRdb has only the in-frame clones, and not every one. The sample includes 100,000 to 150,000 clones, 60% to 80% of them seen just once. V was pared by 5 bases and J by 6 bases, with 7 bases between. This CDR3 is built from 10 residues. Germline loops: CDR1 DFQATT, CDR2 SNEGSKA (reference sequence). The sequence derives from a man older than 75 with COVID-19, enrolled during active disease. V gene TRBV20-1 combines with J gene TRBJ1-1; D is possibly TRBD1 (6 bases). The sample comprised peripheral blood. The CDR3 region is CSAEGAEAFF. CDR3 bases: TGCAGTGCTGAGGGGGCTGAAGCTTTCTTT.